This T cell receptor beta chain was captured by sequencing in a study of identical twins. The CDR3 runs to 16 residues. The junction had 4 bases not matched to a gene; V was cut back by 1 base and J by 5 bases. Germline V CDR1 and CDR2: MDHEN, SYDVKM. TCRdb reanalysed the 5' RACE reads using MiXCR and keeps one entry per CDR3 protein. The table shows 400,000 to 500,000 distinct CDR3 sequences, with 14% occurring only once. This sample was shared with a second study, whose subject was yellow fever vaccine responses in identical twins. That source reports: Reported findings indicate that twins' vaccine T cell responses seemed partially convergent, partially personalized.

The sequenced sample was CD4+ T cells sorted from blood. The source of this sequence is a woman younger than 35 in good health. V gene TRBV28 combines with J gene TRBJ2-1, with TRBD2 matching over 11 bases. The CDR3 DNA follows: TGTGCCAGCAGTTTATATACTAGCGGGAGAAACAATGAGCAGTTCTTC. It translates to CASSLYTSGRNNEQFF. The complete variable domain, with remaining parts taken from reference TRBV28 and TRBJ2-1, reads DVKVTQSSRYLVKRTGEKVFLECVQDMDHENMFWYRQDPGLGLRLIYFSYDVKMKEKGDIPEGYSVSREKKERFSLILESASTNQTSMYLCASSLYTSGRNNEQFFGPGTRLTVL.